The 16 T cell receptor beta chains given below trace back to one sample, sequenced in a study of OX40 agonist ivuxolimab in advanced cancers. Method: immunoSEQ multiplex PCR; TCRdb's copy keeps in-frame clones and lacks some. The sample lists about 25,000 clones, 79% occurring once. Specimen: CD4+ or CD8+ T cells sorted from blood, collected in a trial of the OX40 agonist ivuxolimab. These receptor sequences come from an adult with an advanced solid tumor such as melanoma, head and neck, liver or kidney cancer.

V is TRBV6-1 and J is TRBJ1-4; D ambiguous. Trimming left V 6 bases short and J 2 bases short, with 10 bases between. The CDR3 runs to 14 residues. Looked up from germline, CDR1 is MNHNS and CDR2 is SASEGT. For the CDR3, the DNA is TGTGCCAGCAGGCCCCGGGCGACTAATGAAAAACTGTTTTTT. Translated: CASRPRATNEKLFF.

CDR3 DNA: TGTGCCAGTAGTATCGGGTATAGGTGGGACACTGAAGCTTTCTTT. Translating gives CASSIGYRWDTEAFF. This rearrangement joins TRBV19 to TRBJ1-1; D is unclear. The V end was cut by 3 bases, the J end by 3 bases, with 14 bases between. The CDR3 extends over 15 amino acids. The germline V gene has CDR1 LNHDA and CDR2 SQIVND (reference sequence).

The chain has TRBV9 and TRBJ1-2; D not certain. V was shortened by 3 bases and J by 4 bases, with 10 bases between the two germline ends. The CDR3 contains 13 residues. The germline CDR1 and CDR2 sequences are SGDLS and YYNGEE. CDR3 protein: CASSGYSLYGYTF. The CDR3 coding sequence is TGTGCCAGCAGCGGATACAGCCTCTATGGCTACACCTTC.

The chain carries TRBV11-2 and TRBJ2-5; perhaps TRBD2 as D (6 bases). The J call is uncertain, as TRBJ2-7 better fits the DNA end. CDR1 and CDR2 from the germline V gene are SGHAT and FQNNGV. The CDR3 loop spans 15 amino acids. The DNA of the CDR3 is TGTGCCAGCAGCGGGGGACTTTCCGCCTCCTACGAGCAGTACTTC. As protein: CASSGGLSASYEQYF.

The rearrangement links TRBV5-1 to TRBJ1-2; possible D gene TRBD1, 6 bases. CDR3 length: 13 residues. V was trimmed by 0 bases and J by 6 bases, leaving 9 bases between them. Germline lookup yields CDR1 SGHRS and CDR2 YFSETQ. Here the CDR3 DNA reads TGCGCCAGCAGCTTGGTGACAGGCGATGGCTACACCTTC. Translation gives CASSLVTGDGYTF.

The rearrangement uses TRBV2 and TRBJ1-2, with D uncertain. V lost 5 bases, J lost 7 bases, and 17 bases lay in between. This CDR3 spans 14 amino acids. CDR1 SNHLY and CDR2 FYNNEI come from the germline V gene. The CDR3 loop is CASSYELHGGGYTF. For the CDR3, the DNA is TGTGCCAGCAGTTACGAGTTGCATGGTGGTGGCTACACCTTC.

This sequence joins TRBV10-2 and TRBJ2-2, with 7 bases matching TRBD1. With V trimmed by 6 bases and J by 4 bases, 2 bases remained unmatched. Per the germline V gene, CDR1 is WSHSY and CDR2 is SAAADI. This CDR3 is 13 amino acids long. In DNA form, the CDR3 reads TGCGCCAGCAGGACAGGGTCCACCGGGGAGCTGTTTTTT. Protein product: CASRTGSTGELFF.

This clone was seen once. CDR3 loop: CATKWTGYNQPQHF. The CDR3 DNA reads as TGTGCCACCAAATGGACAGGTTATAATCAGCCCCAGCATTTT. This chain uses TRBV19 with TRBJ1-5; 7 nucleotides line up with TRBD1. There are 14 residues in the CDR3. The germline gives CDR1 LNHDA, CDR2 SQIVND (reference sequence). The junction had 10 bases not matched to a gene; V was cut back by 10 bases and J by 4 bases.

The chain joins TRBV15 to TRBJ2-4; 7 bases are shared with TRBD1. Germline values: CDR1 LNHNV, CDR2 YYDKDF (reference sequence). V shed 3 bases and J 5 bases; nucleotides not matched to a gene: 7. The CDR3 runs 15 residues. CDR3 loop: CATSSQRGPENIQYF. DNA for the CDR3: TGTGCCACCAGCAGTCAAAGGGGGCCAGAAAACATTCAGTACTTC.

The chain carries TRBV29-1 and TRBJ2-7, with D maybe TRBD1 (6 bases). CDR3 length equals 15 residues. CDR1 is SQVTM and CDR2 is ANQGSEA in the germline V gene. V dropped 6 bases and J dropped 3 bases, with 21 bases sitting between them. The CDR3 DNA follows: TGCAGCGTAGCCCAGGGGATCCCCTACTACTACGAGCAGTACTTC. Amino acids: CSVAQGIPYYYEQYF.

The table lists this clone with a count of one. CDR3 residues: CASSLGSRGANVLTF. The CDR3 DNA follows: TGTGCCAGCAGCTTGGGCAGTCGGGGGGCCAACGTCCTGACTTTC. The chain carries TRBV5-4 and TRBJ2-6, with D hard to call. Germline lookup yields CDR1 SGHNT and CDR2 YYREEE (reference sequence). The CDR3 is 15 amino acids. The V and J ends lost 0 bases and 4 bases respectively, with 8 bases between them.

This rearrangement joins TRBV18 to TRBJ1-1, with 7 nucleotides matching TRBD1. The length of the CDR3 is 15 residues. Germline assignment: CDR1 KGHSH and CDR2 LQKENI. Trimming cost V 3 bases and J 0 bases; bases outside gene matches: 4. CDR3 region: CASSPETGMNTEAFF. Written as DNA, the CDR3 is TGTGCCAGCTCACCCGAGACAGGGATGAACACTGAAGCTTTCTTT.

This sequence joins TRBV7-2 and TRBJ2-7; TRBD2 agrees at 11 bases. CDR3 length: 17 amino acids. Trimming cost V 3 bases and J 4 bases; bases outside gene matches: 11. Germline V gives CDR1 SGHTA, CDR2 FQGNSA. DNA for the CDR3: TGTGCCAGCAGCTTTGGGTTACTAGCGGGGGCCGGGTACGAGCAGTACTTC. It yields the protein CASSFGLLAGAGYEQYF.

The chain links TRBV2 to TRBJ2-5, with 7 bases lining up with TRBD1. Germline V gene lookup returns CDR1 SNHLY and CDR2 FYNNEI. This CDR3 spans 14 amino acids. V lost 6 bases, J lost 5 bases, and 9 bases stayed unmatched. The CDR3 nucleotides read TGTGCCAGCAGCGTTCAGGGGGTTGGGGAGACCCAGTACTTC. Translation: CASSVQGVGETQYF.

The V and J genes are TRBV5-1 and TRBJ2-1; 15 bases match TRBD2. The CDR3 covers 19 residues. V lost 3 bases, J lost 4 bases, and 11 bases stayed unmatched. Germline CDR1 SGHRS, CDR2 YFSETQ. CDR3 loop: CASSSGPGLAGGSYNEQFF. In nucleotides, the CDR3 is TGCGCCAGCAGCTCAGGACCGGGACTAGCGGGGGGTTCGTACAATGAGCAGTTCTTC.

The chain uses TRBV30 and TRBJ1-4; 10 nucleotides line up with TRBD1. CDR3 size: 15 residues. The germline V gene has CDR1 GTSNPN and CDR2 SVGIG (reference sequence). V shed 2 bases, J shed 8 bases, and the junction held 8 bases outside the gene matches. The CDR3 DNA reads TGTGCCTGGAGTCCCCTGGGACAGGGGTACGAAAAACTGTTTTTT. Its protein product is CAWSPLGQGYEKLFF.